This entry describes one T cell receptor (beta chain). This entry is derived from a study of shared T cell receptors in the human thymus. The data were produced by immunoSEQ multiplex PCR, yet TCRdb's version contains in-frame clones alone and is incomplete. Here the sample spans some 700,000 clones, over 75% being singletons. Germline CDR1 and CDR2: LGHNA and YSLEER. Trimming took 1 base from V and 5 from J, leaving 27 bases between them. The CDR3 length is 20 residues. These data were also reused for a study on human thymus T cells. That work contributes: Corrective surgery for congenital heart defects was being performed on the healthy Finnish infants who served as donors. The study used thymus tissue resected during corrective heart surgery.

Sequencing was performed on thymocytes. This TCR was recovered from a girl in the first two years of life with a congenital heart defect. The chain couples TRBV4-3 to TRBJ2-1, with D perhaps matching TRBD2 (6 bases). This CDR3 reads CASSQGWTTVPVGGHNEQFF. DNA of the CDR3: TGCGCCAGCAGCCAAGGGTGGACAACCGTACCGGTGGGGGGACACAATGAGCAGTTCTTC.